This TCR beta chain was sequenced for a study of Graves' ophthalmopathy and Graves' hyperthyroidism. Findings of the study overall: Prediction of ophthalmopathy progression reached around 70% sensitivity and nearly 75% specificity. Most expanded clonotypes from thyroid (those above 0.001 frequency) were also found in blood.

Germline CDR1 MRHNA, CDR2 SNTAGT. The CDR3 is 16 amino acids. V shed 0 bases and J shed 2 bases, with 14 bases lying between them. RNA transcripts provided the template for amplifying TCR beta CDR3 regions. In the first round, RT-PCR was carried out with HTBI primers, and a multiplex PCR formed the second round. MiXCR, run by TCRdb on the multiplex PCR reads, gives a single entry per CDR3 protein. Counted here are a few hundred thousand distinct CDR3 sequences, about a sixth occurring once; the ten biggest clones make up 2.4%. Ophthalmopathy absent within 18 months of follow-up marked hyperthyroidism as stable. People with hyperthyroidism were aged 18 to 65 and newly diagnosed, under 2 months' duration. This clonotype was counted many times. Its antigen remains unidentified.

The chain combines TRBV6-4 with TRBJ2-7; the D gene is possibly TRBD1 (6 bases). The sequence derives from an adult woman with stable Graves' hyperthyroidism. Sequencing was performed on peripheral blood. This CDR3 is CASSDSLGGSTYEQYF. In nucleotides, the CDR3 is TGTGCCAGCAGTGACTCGTTAGGGGGTTCGACCTACGAGCAGTACTTC.